The clone carrying this T cell receptor beta chain was seen a few times. Its matching antigen is unknown. About 30,000 T cell genomes, or about 0.2 ug DNA, went into the sorted-subset replicate PCRs. TCRdb's copy holds only in-frame clones and misses some; the assay was immunoSEQ multiplex PCR. The sample has 650,000 to 800,000 clones, 72% seen once. The sample belongs to a study of shared clonotypes between healthy human individuals. The study's findings and limits: Rarefaction curves obtained for sorted subsets showed sequencing incomplete despite large depth.

Germline V gene lookup returns CDR1 SQVTM and CDR2 ANQGSEA. V was pared by 5 bases and J by 4 bases, with 4 bases of the junction left unmatched. The CDR3 is made up of 13 amino acids. The sample was memory CD4+ T cells sorted from blood. Subset of the sample: CD45RA-negative fraction. The rearrangement uses TRBV29-1 and TRBJ2-2; 7 bases line up with TRBD2. This receptor was taken from a woman in her 30s in good health. The CDR3 sequence: CSVSSGGTGELFF. The CDR3 DNA reads TGCAGCGTTTCTAGCGGCGGCACCGGGGAGCTGTTTTTT.